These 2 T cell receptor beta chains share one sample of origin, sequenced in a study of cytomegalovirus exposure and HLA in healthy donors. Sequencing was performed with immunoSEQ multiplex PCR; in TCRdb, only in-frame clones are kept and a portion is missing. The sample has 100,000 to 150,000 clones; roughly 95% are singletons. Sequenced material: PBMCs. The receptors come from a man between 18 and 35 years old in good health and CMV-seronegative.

The CDR3, as DNA: TGCGCCAGCAGCTTGCGGCTAGAACCTTCCTACGAGCAGTACTTC. This codes for CASSLRLEPSYEQYF. J is TRBJ2-7 and V is TRBV5-1; D not certain. This CDR3 is built from 15 residues. The germline V and J ends were trimmed by 1 base and 1 base, with 12 bases remaining between them. Germline loops: CDR1 SGHRS, CDR2 YFSETQ.

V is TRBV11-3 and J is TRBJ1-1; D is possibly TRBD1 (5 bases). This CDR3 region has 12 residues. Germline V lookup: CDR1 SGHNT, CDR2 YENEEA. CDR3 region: CVMGGVGTEAFF. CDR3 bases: TGTGTCATGGGGGGGGTTGGCACTGAAGCTTTCTTT.